This TCR beta chain derives from a study of T cells in Graves' hyperthyroidism and ophthalmopathy (dated by TCRdb to the late 2010s). About the full investigation: To identify distinguishing TCR V-J signatures, a discovery cohort of some 99 patients was used, comprising some 43 with Graves' ophthalmopathy and some 60 with stable Graves' hyperthyroidism. An independent validation cohort of under 20 hyperthyroidism patients and about 16 patients who later progressed to ophthalmopathy tested prospective prediction of ophthalmopathy. The 85 to 100 discovery patients were divided at random into training and test sets in a 7:3 ratio. Thyroid tissue and blood T-cell repertoires from over 5 Graves' hyperthyroidism patients were also compared in the study. Once sampling was done, hyperthyroidism patients were given methimazole at a starting dose of 30 mg daily, whereas ophthalmopathy patients were given high-dose intravenous methylprednisolone. The paper describes TCR Vbeta CDR3 sequencing of around 140 peripheral blood samples, made up of some 42 ophthalmopathy patients, around 78 hyperthyroidism patients and approximately 17 progressor patients.

Patients with uncontrolled infections, other autoimmune diseases, pregnancy or lactation were excluded. Diagnoses relied on clinical symptoms, serum thyroxine and TRAb, thyroid ultrasound and orbital computed tomography. Trizol reagent was used to extract total RNA, and RNA quality was then checked on an Agilent 2100 Bioanalyzer. Results the study describes overall, beyond this receptor: Most expanded thyroid clonotypes (frequency above 0.001) were also detected in blood, suggesting blood repertoires may reflect thyroid immune responses. In validation, the model predicted progression to ophthalmopathy a median of around 6.5 months before onset, with approximately 70% sensitivity and roughly 73% specificity. Sample size was not statistically predetermined, and investigators were not blinded to group allocation. A 13 V-J signature model separated ophthalmopathy from stable hyperthyroidism, with 87.88% sensitivity and 81.08% specificity in cross-validation and 80%/75% in testing.

Trimming removed 4 bases from V and 3 bases from J; the gene matches leave 6 bases unexplained. From a lookup of the germline V gene, CDR1 and CDR2 are SQVTM and ANQGSEA. Taken from cysteine to phenylalanine, the CDR3 has 14 residues. CDR3 DNA is the only sequence kept; it has 42 bases, read in frame from the first base. On this clonotype itself: Its target antigen remains unknown. Base qualities were left out, and no much larger clone turns up one base away.

The TCR beta CDR3 regions were amplified from RNA transcripts. The first round of RT-PCR for the TCR CDR3 was performed with the HTBI primer set and the Qiagen OneStep RT-PCR kit. Libraries were constructed in a second round of multiplex PCR, after which size selection and purification were performed. The libraries were sequenced on an Illumina HiSeq2000 using paired-end 100 bp reads. The authors processed their data as follows. Raw data were processed with SOAPnuke, discarding reads with adapters, uncalled bases, mean Phred below 15, or no exact constant-primer or identifier match. High-quality paired reads were merged using COPE v1.2.5, and each unique nucleotide sequence was defined as a clonotype. MiTCR v1.1 was used to align clonotypes to the IMGT TRBV, TRBD and TRBJ reference segments. Only V-J combinations with frequency above 0.0001, covering roughly 99% of repertoires, were analysed. The TCS score was defined as the ratio of F50 (clonal expansion) to E x V (chaos), calculated using BLOSUM62-based TCRdist between CDR3 peptides within each V-J. Welch's t-statistics and random forest reduced fewer than 600 V-J features to 10 to 15, which were used in a naive Bayes classifier (R e1071). The Morisita-Horn index was used to measure how similar the thyroid and blood repertoires were. The public reads were run again by TCRdb, first through fastp at Q25 and then through MiXCR, and only productive beta chains were kept. When rows share a CDR3 protein, they turn into one entry using the most common DNA and genes. TCRdb's processing, not the authors' own work, is the source of the V and J calls. A total of roughly 500,000 distinct CDR3 sequences appear in this sample, roughly 46% of them only once. The ten largest clones take up 15% to 20% of the sample.

The chain is assembled from TRBV29-1 and TRBJ2-7, with TRBD2 matching 10 junction bases. The receptor comes from an adult woman with Graves' disease, either hyperthyroidism or ophthalmopathy (not recorded which). The specimen sequenced was peripheral blood or thyroid tissue (not recorded which). The DNA sequence is as follows: TGCAGCGTTGGGCTAGCGGGAGACTTCTACGAGCAGTACTTC. The translation is CSVGLAGDFYEQYF.